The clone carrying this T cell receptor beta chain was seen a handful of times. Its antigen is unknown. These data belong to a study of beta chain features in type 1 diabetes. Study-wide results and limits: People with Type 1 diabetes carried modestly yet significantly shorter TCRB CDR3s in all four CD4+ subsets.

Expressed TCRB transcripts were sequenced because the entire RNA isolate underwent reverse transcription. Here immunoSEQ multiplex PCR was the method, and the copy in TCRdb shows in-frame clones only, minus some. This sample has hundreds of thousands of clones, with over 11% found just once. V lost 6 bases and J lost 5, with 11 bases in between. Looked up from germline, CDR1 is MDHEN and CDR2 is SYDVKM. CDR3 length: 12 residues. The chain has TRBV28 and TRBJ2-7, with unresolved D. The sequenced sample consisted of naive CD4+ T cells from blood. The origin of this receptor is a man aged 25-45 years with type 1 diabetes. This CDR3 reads CASSLVENEQYF. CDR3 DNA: TGTGCCAGCAGCCTCGTGGAGAACGAGCAGTACTTC.